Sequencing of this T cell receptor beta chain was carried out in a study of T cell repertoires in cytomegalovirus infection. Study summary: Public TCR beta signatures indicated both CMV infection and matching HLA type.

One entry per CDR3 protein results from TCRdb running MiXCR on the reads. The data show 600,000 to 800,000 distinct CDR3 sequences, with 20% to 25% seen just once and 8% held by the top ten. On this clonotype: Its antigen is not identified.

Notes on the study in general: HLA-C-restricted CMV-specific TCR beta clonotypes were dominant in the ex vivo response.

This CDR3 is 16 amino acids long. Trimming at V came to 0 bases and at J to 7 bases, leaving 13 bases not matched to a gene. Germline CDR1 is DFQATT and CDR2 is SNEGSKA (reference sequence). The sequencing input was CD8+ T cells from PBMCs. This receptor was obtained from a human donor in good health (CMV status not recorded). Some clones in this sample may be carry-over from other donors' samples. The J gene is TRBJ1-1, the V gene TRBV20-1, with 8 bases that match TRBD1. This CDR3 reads CSARDRAGGDAGEAFF. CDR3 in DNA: TGCAGTGCTAGAGATCGGGCAGGGGGCGATGCAGGTGAAGCTTTCTTT.